This entry lists 27 T cell receptor beta chains sequenced from one sample in a study of cytomegalovirus exposure and HLA in healthy donors listed by TCRdb under 2017. Receptor amplification or capture employed the immunoSEQ multiplex PCR assay. The clones in this table, taken by TCRdb from immuneACCESS, are in-frame only. Not every clone is retained; where verified, under half of the shortfall comes from an unresolved V gene, and the cause of the rest is unknown. The sample contains some 150,000 clones, around 88% of them found a single time. The top ten hold 6.5% to 8.5% of the sample. Sequencing was done on a sample of PBMCs. These receptors were collected from a woman younger than 30 in good health and CMV-seropositive.

This chain connects TRBV18 to TRBJ1-2; D may be TRBD1 (6 bases). The CDR3 consists of 17 residues. Between the trimmed V and J ends, which lost 5 bases and 0 bases, there was a span of 19 bases. The germline CDR1 and CDR2 sequences are KGHSH and LQKENI. This CDR3 is CASSNGQQATSNYGYTF. The CDR3, as DNA: TGTGCCAGCTCAAACGGACAGCAAGCAACCTCTAACTATGGCTACACCTTC.

The chain links TRBV2 to TRBJ2-2; D not resolved. The germline V and J ends were trimmed by 3 bases and 7 bases, with 3 bases remaining between them. Germline V gene lookup returns CDR1 SNHLY and CDR2 FYNNEI. This CDR3 is built from 11 residues. The CDR3 DNA is TGTGCCAGCAGTGACCACGGGGAGCTGTTTTTT. Residues: CASSDHGELFF.

The chain has TRBV29-1 and TRBJ2-5; 10 bases map to TRBD1. Losses at the gene ends were 7 bases for V and 5 bases for J; bases not matched to a gene: 13. The CDR3 contains 15 residues. The V gene's germline CDR1 is SQVTM and CDR2 ANQGSEA. The CDR3 DNA reads as TGCAGCGCCCTGCTGCCGGGACAGGGGATGGAGACCCAGTACTTC. It specifies CSALLPGQGMETQYF.

The J gene is TRBJ1-3, the V gene TRBV9; 7 bases match TRBD1. V was clipped by 4 bases and J by 2 bases; unmatched bases: 3. Germline V CDR1 and CDR2: SGDLS, YYNGEE. The CDR3 length is 14 residues. This CDR3 is CASSPTGAGNTIYF. The CDR3 DNA follows: TGTGCCAGCAGCCCTACAGGGGCTGGAAACACCATATATTTT.

The chain links TRBV5-4 to TRBJ2-3; possibly TRBD1 for D (6 bases). Trimming took 5 bases from V and 5 from J, leaving 18 bases between them. This CDR3 has 15 residues. In germline, CDR1 is SGHNT, CDR2 YYREEE (reference sequence). The CDR3 DNA follows: TGTGCCAGCAGTACAGGGAATTTTTTAGGAGATACGCAGTATTTT. This codes for CASSTGNFLGDTQYF.

The chain joins TRBV6-4 to TRBJ2-3, with D perhaps matching TRBD2 (6 bases). The CDR3 runs to 15 residues. Trimming removed 5 bases at V and 1 base at J, with 13 bases between. Germline V gene lookup returns CDR1 MRHNA and CDR2 SNTAGT. CDR3 amino acids: CASSLTSTGTDTQYF. CDR3 nucleotides: TGTGCCAGCAGTTTGACTAGTACAGGCACAGATACGCAGTATTTT.

The chain links TRBV19 to TRBJ1-2; TRBD1 matches 8 bases. CDR1 is LNHDA and CDR2 is SQIVND in the germline V gene (reference sequence). After removal of 6 bases from V and 3 bases from J, the junction contained 3 bases not matched to a gene. The CDR3 runs 13 residues. Here the CDR3 DNA reads TGTGCCAGTAGGGGGACAGGATACTATGGCTACACCTTC. It is translated as CASRGTGYYGYTF.

This clone was found a few times. The rearrangement joins TRBV6-5 to TRBJ1-6, with 8 bases identical to TRBD1. Germline CDR1 is MNHEY and CDR2 is SVGAGI. CDR3 size: 13 residues. Trimming removed 6 bases from V and 10 bases from J; junction bases left unmatched: 5. The CDR3 loop is CASSHDRGSPLHF. CDR3 nucleotide sequence: TGTGCCAGCAGCCACGACAGGGGATCACCCCTCCACTTT.

This clone came up once. This sequence joins TRBV7-8 and TRBJ2-2; a possible D gene is TRBD2 (5 bases). V lost 4 bases, J lost 4 bases, and 13 bases lay in between. Germline V CDR1 and CDR2: SGHVS, FQNEAQ. CDR3 length: 15 amino acids. The DNA of the CDR3 is TGTGCCAGCAGCTCGAGGGTGGTCGGCACCGGGGAGCTGTTTTTT. It yields the protein CASSSRVVGTGELFF.

The chain combines TRBV20-1 with TRBJ1-2, with D possibly matching TRBD1 (6 bases). The length of the CDR3 is 11 residues. Germline CDR1 and CDR2: DFQATT and SNEGSKA (reference sequence). CDR3 amino acids: CSQRTDYGYTF. For the CDR3, the DNA is TGCAGCCAGAGGACAGACTATGGCTACACCTTC.

The chain links TRBV7-9 to TRBJ2-1; 12 bases are a match to TRBD2. Germline-derived CDR1 and CDR2 are SEHNR and FQNEAQ (reference sequence). V shed 11 bases, J shed 0 bases, and the junction held 8 bases outside the gene matches. The CDR3 length is 16 residues. Written as DNA, the CDR3 is TGTGCCCCGGGACTAGCGGGCTTGAGCTCCTACAATGAGCAGTTCTTC. Encoded protein: CAPGLAGLSSYNEQFF. Looking up the rest from reference TRBV7-9 and TRBJ2-1 gives the full variable domain: DTGVSQNPRHKITKRGQNVTFRCDPISEHNRLYWYRQTLGQGPEFLTYFQNEAQLEKSRLLSDRFSAERPKGSFSTLEIQRTEQGDSAMYLCAPGLAGLSSYNEQFFGPGTRLTVL.

The chain employs TRBV28 and TRBJ2-3; D is uncertain. CDR1 and CDR2 (germline): MDHEN, SYDVKM. Trimming took off 5 bases at V and 5 bases at J, with 11 bases between the two ends. This CDR3 is 13 amino acids long. CDR3 DNA sequence: TGTGCCAGCAGTCGTTGGCCGGGAGATACGCAGTATTTT. It specifies CASSRWPGDTQYF.

This clone was observed many times. The chain is built from TRBV30 and TRBJ1-2; D remains ambiguous. The germline gives CDR1 GTSNPN, CDR2 SVGIG (reference sequence). This CDR3 has 11 residues. Deletions cut 3 bases from V and 4 bases from J, with 6 bases between. CDR3 DNA: TGTGCCTGGAGGAGAGCCTATGGCTACACCTTC. Amino acid sequence: CAWRRAYGYTF.

This clone was recorded only once. For the CDR3, the DNA is TGTGCTAGTGGTTTGGTACCCCCTCTAGCGGGAGCTCCAGATACGCAGTATTTT. Protein: CASGLVPPLAGAPDTQYF. The chain is built from TRBV12-5 and TRBJ2-3; 10 bases align to TRBD2. This CDR3 is 18 amino acids long. J lost 4 bases, V lost 0 bases, and 10 bases had no gene match. The germline V gene encodes CDR1 LGHNT and CDR2 FRNRAP.

In DNA, the CDR3 is TGTGCCAGCAGGGGACATACCGGCTATGGCTACACCTTC. Translated: CASRGHTGYGYTF. The chain carries TRBV27 and TRBJ1-2; possibly TRBD1 for D (6 bases). V dropped 6 bases and J dropped 4 bases, with 12 bases sitting between them. Germline lookup yields CDR1 MNHEY and CDR2 SMNVEV (reference sequence). The CDR3 totals 13 residues.

The chain is built from TRBV29-1 and TRBJ2-3; TRBD2 aligns across 8 bases. Germline lookup yields CDR1 SQVTM and CDR2 ANQGSEA. This CDR3 region has 13 residues. V shed 7 bases, J shed 4 bases, and the junction held 7 bases outside the gene matches. CDR3 DNA sequence: TGCAGCGGGGGTAGCGGGGAGGCAGATACGCAGTATTTT. Translating gives CSGGSGEADTQYF.

The rearrangement uses TRBV5-5 and TRBJ1-5; no reliable D call. Between the trimmed V and J ends, which lost 4 bases and 0 bases, there was a span of 8 bases. CDR1 SGHKS and CDR2 YYEKEE come from the germline V gene (reference sequence). The CDR3 is 14 amino acids. In DNA, the CDR3 is TGTGCCAGCAGCCACACCGATAGCAATCAGCCCCAGCATTTT. This translates into CASSHTDSNQPQHF.

The chain joins TRBV7-9 to TRBJ2-1; no definite D call. Trimming left V 4 bases short and J 5 bases short, with 3 bases between. The CDR3 loop spans 11 amino acids. Germline V gene lookup returns CDR1 SEHNR and CDR2 FQNEAQ (reference sequence). The CDR3 DNA follows: TGTGCCAGCAGCTCAAACAATGAGCAGTTCTTC. It specifies CASSSNNEQFF.

The CDR3 DNA follows: TGTGCCACCAGCAGGGCGGGGGCCACCGCTAGTACGCAGTATTTT. Protein: CATSRAGATASTQYF. V gene TRBV15 combines with J gene TRBJ2-3; D might be TRBD2 (7 bases). V was cut by 3 bases and J by 8 bases, with 18 bases left in between. CDR1 and CDR2 (germline): LNHNV, YYDKDF (reference sequence). The CDR3 sequence is 15 residues long.

The J gene is TRBJ1-3, the V gene TRBV27; D gene uncertain. The V gene's germline CDR1 is MNHEY and CDR2 SMNVEV (reference sequence). The CDR3 is made up of 12 amino acids. The V and J ends lost 11 bases and 0 bases respectively, with 8 bases between them. CDR3 coding DNA: TGTGCCGTGGGCACCTCTGGAAACACCATATATTTT. As protein: CAVGTSGNTIYF.

The CDR3 region is CASSAGVNQPQHF. CDR3 nucleotides: TGTGCCAGCAGCGCGGGGGTCAATCAGCCCCAGCATTTT. The rearrangement links TRBV7-3 to TRBJ1-5, with D tentatively TRBD1 (5 bases). CDR3 length: 13 residues. The V and J ends lost 5 bases and 3 bases respectively, with 8 bases between them. CDR1 is SGHTA, CDR2 FQGTGA, per germline.

This clone was counted a single time. The DNA of the CDR3 is TGTGCCAGCAGCTTATTCTCGAACACTGAAGCTTTCTTT. It translates to CASSLFSNTEAFF. This chain joins TRBV7-3 and TRBJ1-1; no clear D gene. The length of the CDR3 is 13 residues. Trimming took 2 bases from V and 1 from J, leaving 5 bases between them. Germline assignment: CDR1 SGHTA and CDR2 FQGTGA.

This chain's CDR3 is CAWSPRLGRGPSTSTDTQYF. DNA for the CDR3: TGTGCCTGGAGCCCGCGGCTGGGGCGGGGGCCTTCGACTAGCACAGATACGCAGTATTTT. J is TRBJ2-3 and V is TRBV30, with D perhaps TRBD2 (7 bases). In germline, CDR1 is GTSNPN, CDR2 SVGIG (reference sequence). The CDR3 has 20 residues. Between the trimmed V and J ends, which lost 3 bases and 0 bases, there was a span of 28 bases.

The table lists this clone with a few counts. V gene TRBV5-1 combines with J gene TRBJ2-7; D is possibly TRBD1 (6 bases). This CDR3 is built from 13 residues. The V end was cut by 5 bases, the J end by 2 bases, with 11 bases between. Germline assignment: CDR1 SGHRS and CDR2 YFSETQ. Here the CDR3 reads CASRQGLTYEQYF. CDR3 nucleotide sequence: TGCGCCAGCAGGCAGGGGCTTACCTACGAGCAGTACTTC.

The chain carries TRBV6-6 and TRBJ1-2; D possibly corresponds to TRBD1 (5 bases). V shed 6 bases and J shed 13 bases, with 21 bases lying between them. The V gene's germline CDR1 is MNHNY and CDR2 SVGAGI (reference sequence). The CDR3 spans 13 residues. The CDR3 here is CASSGPEDTRCTF. The DNA for the CDR3 is TGTGCCAGCAGCGGACCAGAGGACACACGTTGCACCTTC.

This chain connects TRBV30 to TRBJ1-5; the D is unclear. Trimming took off 7 bases at V and 0 bases at J, with 19 bases between the two ends. This CDR3 contains 16 residues. Per germline, CDR1 GTSNPN and CDR2 SVGIG (reference sequence). CDR3 sequence: CALAFGGPYSNQPQHF. CDR3 DNA: TGTGCCTTGGCGTTTGGAGGGCCGTATAGCAATCAGCCCCAGCATTTT. The whole variable domain, filled in from reference TRBV30 and TRBJ1-5, reads SQTIHQWPATLVQPVGSPLSLECTVEGTSNPNLYWYRQAAGRGLQLLFYSVGIGQISSEVPQNLSASRPQDRQFILSSKKLLLSDSGFYLCALAFGGPYSNQPQHFGDGTRLSIL.

This clone is a singleton in its sample. The chain couples TRBV10-3 to TRBJ1-5; unclear D gene. With 10 bases removed from V and 7 bases from J, the gap between germline ends came to 20 bases. Germline CDR1 is ENHRY and CDR2 is SYGVKD. The CDR3 is made up of 14 amino acids. As DNA, the CDR3 is TGTGCCACTGACGCGCAACTTGGGAGCCAGCCCCAGCATTTT. Translation: CATDAQLGSQPQHF.